One TCR beta chain is described in this entry. The table lists this clonotype with a few counts. Its antigen specificity is not known. Nothing much larger sits one base from this clone, and base qualities are not available. These data originate in a study of neurological immune-mediated disorders (dated by TCRdb to about 2019). Regarding the study in general: Among the approximately 34 multiple sclerosis patients, relapsing-remitting MS was present in around 31 and secondary progressive MS was present in 3. The study compared peripheral blood TCR-beta repertoires of HTLV-I-associated myelopathy (HAM/TSP) patients, multiple sclerosis patients and healthy controls using UMI-based sequencing. Of the 70 or so subjects in the cohort, about 14 were HAM/TSP patients, some 34 were multiple sclerosis patients, and approximately 20 were healthy controls. The 106 TCR-beta libraries covered PBMC samples along with longitudinal samples, technical triplicates, and paired sorted CD4+ and CD8+ T-cell subsets.

The CDR3 covers 12 residues, taking in both the cysteine and the phenylalanine. Of the read, only the CDR3 DNA is kept; its 36 bases are in frame from base 1. Between the V and J ends, shortened by 3 bases and 8 bases respectively, the junction contains 13 bases. CDR1 and CDR2 are read off the germline V gene (reference sequence) as DFQATT and SNEGSKA. Study-wide conclusions, independent of this receptor: TCR clonal expansion was highest in HAM/TSP patients and lowest in MS patients, with MS patients falling below even healthy controls. No clinical or MRI features were associated with the MS cluster, and the authors said that larger cohorts are needed. Repertoires from 18 of 34 MS patients were grouped by phylogenetic analysis into a cluster of related CDR3 sequences, suggesting a possible repertoire-level signature. No identical CDR3 amino acid sequences were shared among expanded clones across subjects, suggesting private TCR-beta repertoires in all groups.

Libraries from unsorted PBMCs were made from 2 million PBMCs kept in RNAlater at -80 degrees C until RNA extraction. Multiple sclerosis patients were enrolled in a US clinical protocol under which disease progression was evaluated by magnetic resonance imaging. Peripheral blood was subjected to Ficoll-Hypaque density gradient centrifugation to isolate PBMCs, which were then cryopreserved in liquid nitrogen. To synthesize cDNA, template-switch 5'RACE was performed with a primer carrying a 10-nucleotide random unique molecular identifier so that each TCR transcript was tagged. Every sequencing run yielded over 200 million TCR-beta sequences covering 15-18 subjects. Total RNA was extracted with the RNeasy kit. The KAPA Real-time Library Amplification kit was used to amplify TCR-beta VDJ regions with primers targeting the TCR constant region and the 5'RACE anchor. A first PCR added sample indexes and Illumina adaptors, after which a second PCR increased the library yield. After purification with Ampure beads, the TCR product of roughly 650 bp was size-selected on a 2% E-gel SizeSelection system. Library quality was checked on a Bioanalyzer, concentration was measured with Qubit, and libraries were quantified with the Kapa Library Quantification kit before pooling. An Illumina HiSeq 2500 sequenced the libraries paired-end 2 x 150 bp. To increase sequence diversity, roughly 24-32% phiX was spiked into each library pool. Regarding the original processing steps: Quality-filtered reads were processed with the UMI-based MiGEC pipeline, and over 80% of raw TCR sequences were removed by the MiGEC pipeline during error correction. VDJ genes were aligned to IMGT germline references, and each clonotype was defined by a unique CDR3 amino acid sequence together with V-J genes. Clonal expansion, Shannon diversity, and CDR3 relatedness (CalcPairwiseDistances, ClusterSamples) were evaluated with VDJtools, and phylogenetic trees were built with CLCbio workbench. Using coefficient-of-variation modelling across technical triplicates, the study counted a clone as expanded if it had at least 8 unique UMIs. TCRdb trimmed public reads at Q25 via fastp, called clones via MiXCR and kept in-frame beta chains. Identical CDR3 protein sequences are pooled into one entry, listed with their most common genes and DNA. TCRdb's processing, not the authors', yielded these V and J calls. The table for this sample lists 65,000 to 85,000 distinct CDR3 sequences; 2.5% to 4% of them were counted only once. The ten largest clones add up to approximately 4.7% of the sample.

This TCR derives from a woman in her forties or fifties with multiple sclerosis. The chain was built from TRBV20-1 and TRBJ1-1, and possibly TRBD1, on 5 matching bases. Sequencing input: PBMCs. CDR3 reads: CSARTGTKEAFF. DNA sequence: TGCAGTGCTAGGACCGGGACGAAAGAAGCTTTCTTT.